This T cell receptor (beta chain) stems from a study of regulatory T cells in long-lasting Graves disease. Germline values: CDR1 MNHEY, CDR2 SMNVEV (reference sequence). The CDR3 sequence is 16 residues long. V was pared by 0 bases and J by 7 bases, with 19 bases between. According to the study, TCR beta libraries were built with iRepertoire HTBI primers and CDR3-region Arm-PCR. From the multiplex PCR reads, TCRdb called clonotypes with MiXCR, one entry per CDR3 protein. The table has about 500,000 distinct CDR3 sequences, about 17% seen once. Time point specified: newly diagnosed GD, antithyroid drugs for less than 3 months. After RNA was extracted from PBMCs, the TCR library was made from it. Overall study results and limits: Preferential use of TRBV28, TRBJ1-2 and TRBJ2-5 was seen in persistent disease.

This clonotype occurred many times. Its matching antigen is unknown. These data are also associated with another study on T cells in Graves' hyperthyroidism and ophthalmopathy. That investigation notes: When ophthalmopathy did not progress within 18 months, Graves' hyperthyroidism was considered stable. The study excluded patients with uncontrolled infection, other autoimmune disease, pregnancy or lactation. A set of HTBI primers served as the primers for a first-round RT-PCR of the TCR CDR3.

The chain links TRBV27 to TRBJ2-7, with D perhaps TRBD2 (6 bases). This sample comprised peripheral blood mononuclear cells (PBMCs), obtained at new diagnosis, from a patient treated with antithyroid drugs. The receptor's source is a man aged 35-49 years with Graves disease. This chain's CDR3 is CASSLSNRHRGWEQYF. The CDR3 nucleotides read TGTGCCAGCAGTTTATCAAACCGGCACCGGGGGTGGGAGCAGTACTTC.